This TCR beta chain was identified during a study of blood T cell repertoires in COVID-19. Data came from immunoSEQ multiplex PCR; TCRdb stores just in-frame clones and leaves some out. The table shows nearly 250,000 clones, with roughly 79% occurring only once. The CDR3 has 14 amino acids. Germline CDR1 reads SGDLS; CDR2 reads YYNGEE. Trimming pared 1 base from V and 4 bases from J, leaving 11 bases between. This clone appeared a few times. The material sequenced was peripheral blood. The rearrangement links TRBV9 to TRBJ1-2; tentatively, D is TRBD1 (5 bases). This sequence was found in a woman aged 80 or over with acute or convalescent COVID-19. The CDR3 here is CASSVSPGGYGYTF. CDR3 coding DNA: TGTGCCAGCAGCGTATCCCCCGGGGGCTATGGCTACACCTTC.